The 24 T cell receptor beta chains reported below all come from one sample, sequenced in a study of human T cells and chemical hapten exposure. A single record per CDR3 protein comes from TCRdb applying MiXCR to the RACE reads. The sample lists approximately 50,000 distinct CDR3 sequences, 8.5% to 10% occurring once. The time point is: pre-sensitization, week 0. This sample's treatment: therapeutic diphenylcyclopropenone sensitization with weekly scalp DPC. Unseparated into fractions, whole blood served as the source from which total RNA was extracted. The specimen was whole blood, collected in connection with sensitization to the hapten diphenylcyclopropenone (DPC). These receptor sequences come from a woman aged 25 to 45 with alopecia areata. Some clones in this sample may be carry-over from other donors' samples.

This clonotype has at least ten counts. The chain employs TRBV6-2 or TRBV6-3 and TRBJ2-6, with a weak D call TRBD2 (5 bases). This CDR3 comprises 14 residues. Germline CDR1 and CDR2: MNHEY and SVGEGT. The V end lost 2 bases, the J end lost 3 bases, and 5 bases lay between the germline ends. In DNA form, the CDR3 reads TGTGCCAGCAGTTACACTAGTGGGGCCAACGTCCTGACTTTC. Translation: CASSYTSGANVLTF.

The CDR3 loop is CASSPFSPQDEQFF. The DNA for the CDR3 is TGCGCCAGCAGCCCCTTTAGCCCCCAGGATGAGCAGTTCTTC. This chain links TRBV4-1 with TRBJ2-1; no definite D call. The CDR3 has 14 residues. V lost 4 bases, J lost 8 bases, and 15 bases lay in between. The germline V gene encodes CDR1 MGHRA and CDR2 YSYEKL.

This clonotype occurred once. A read error may explain this, as a much larger clone is one base away. The CDR3 end shows no conserved phenylalanine or tryptophan, and so a read error is likely. V usage is TRBV2 and J usage is TRBJ2-5; the match to TRBD1 covers 10 bases. The CDR3 is made up of 14 amino acids. Germline CDR1 SNHLY, CDR2 FYNNEI. V lost 9 bases and J lost 3; bases outside the gene matches: 7. This CDR3 reads CASSRDRGKETQYS. The CDR3 nucleotides read TGTGCCAGTTCCCGGGACAGGGGTAAAGAGACCCAGTACTCC.

The J gene is TRBJ1-1, the V gene TRBV5-1; TRBD1 aligns across 8 bases. The CDR3 is 15 residues long. V lost 3 bases and J lost 1; bases outside the gene matches: 5. In germline, CDR1 is SGHRS, CDR2 YFSETQ. DNA for the CDR3: TGCGCCAGCAGCTGGGGGACAGGCCAGAACACTGAAGCTTTCTTT. The encoded protein is CASSWGTGQNTEAFF.

This clonotype was recorded many times. The V gene is TRBV4-2, the J gene TRBJ2-2; D is unresolved. The V end was cut by 0 bases, the J end by 5 bases, with 16 bases between. This CDR3 spans 17 amino acids. CDR1 and CDR2 (germline): LGHNA, YNFKEQ. CDR3 amino acids: CASSQDAHLPRTGELFF. The CDR3 DNA follows: TGTGCCAGCAGCCAAGATGCTCACCTCCCGAGAACCGGGGAGCTGTTTTTT.

This clonotype showed up just a few times. V is TRBV30 and J is TRBJ2-7; D tentatively reads TRBD1 or TRBD2 (5 bases each). This CDR3 region has 12 residues. Trimming removed 4 bases at V and 3 bases at J, with 10 bases between. The germline CDR1 and CDR2 sequences are GTSNPN and SVGIG (reference sequence). The CDR3 reads CAWNSGSYEQYF. The CDR3 region has the DNA TGTGCCTGGAACTCAGGGAGCTACGAGCAGTACTTC.

The CDR3 DNA reads as TGTGCCAGCAGCGTAGAAGGGACGAGCAATCAGCCCCAGCATTTT. This gives the protein CASSVEGTSNQPQHF. V gene TRBV9 combines with J gene TRBJ1-5, with D perhaps TRBD1 (5 bases). V lost 0 bases and J 1 base, leaving 8 bases between the germline ends. The length of the CDR3 is 15 residues. Germline values: CDR1 SGDLS, CDR2 YYNGEE.

The chain uses TRBV20-1 and TRBJ1-5, with TRBD1 matching over 7 bases. Trimming took 7 bases from V and 0 from J; bases not matched to a gene: 33. The CDR3 has 23 residues. Germline CDR1 reads DFQATT; CDR2 reads SNEGSKA (reference sequence). The CDR3 region is CSVFPARKDRPEGGGYSNQPQHF. CDR3 nucleotide sequence: TGCAGTGTTTTCCCGGCAAGAAAGGACAGGCCCGAAGGTGGGGGGTATAGCAATCAGCCCCAGCATTTT.

V usage is TRBV5-1 and J usage is TRBJ2-5, with 12 bases identical to TRBD2. The germline gives CDR1 SGHRS, CDR2 YFSETQ. CDR3 length: 17 amino acids. V was clipped by 3 bases and J by 1 base; unmatched bases: 7. The CDR3 DNA sequence: TGCGCCAGCAGCTCAGGGGCGACTAGCGGGGGCCAAGAGACCCAGTACTTC. Translated, it gives CASSSGATSGGQETQYF.

This clonotype was counted only a few times. The V call is TRBV23-1, the J call TRBJ2-5; D possibly corresponds to TRBD1 (5 bases). TRBV23-1 is labeled an ORF, and its function is uncertain. The CDR3 covers 16 residues. The V gene lost 0 bases and the J gene lost 5 bases, with 16 bases spanning the gap. The CDR3 nucleotides read TGCGCCAGCAGTCAATCCTTAGACCAGGGAAGGGAGACCCAGTACTTC. As protein: CASSQSLDQGRETQYF.

This chain connects TRBV6-5 to TRBJ2-2, with 9 bases matching TRBD1. The CDR3 loop spans 16 amino acids. Unmatched junction bases numbered 6, after V lost 5 bases and J lost 2 bases. CDR1 and CDR2 (germline): MNHEY, SVGAGI. The CDR3 loop is CASSKGQGRNTGELFF. DNA of the CDR3: TGTGCCAGCAGTAAGGGACAGGGCAGAAACACCGGGGAGCTGTTTTTT.

The J gene is TRBJ2-1, the V gene TRBV18; 8 bases line up with TRBD1. Per germline, CDR1 KGHSH and CDR2 LQKENI. Trimming took 3 bases from V and 5 from J; bases not matched to a gene: 9. The CDR3 is made up of 16 amino acids. The CDR3: CASSPTSGTGDNEQFF. CDR3 nucleotide sequence: TGTGCCAGCTCACCCACTTCCGGGACAGGTGACAATGAGCAGTTCTTC. The entire variable domain, with the rest obtained from reference TRBV18 and TRBJ2-1, is as follows: NAGVMQNPRHLVRRRGQEARLRCSPMKGHSHVYWYRQLPEEGLKFMVYLQKENIIDESGMPKERFSAEFPKEGPSILRIQQVVRGDSAAYFCASSPTSGTGDNEQFFGPGTRLTVL.

In its sample, this clonotype was seen a few times. The chain couples TRBV7-8 to TRBJ1-1; D remains unclear. Germline V gene sequence: CDR1 SGHVS, CDR2 FQNEAQ. V lost 5 bases and J 3 bases, leaving 10 bases between the germline ends. This CDR3 region has 13 residues. DNA of the CDR3: TGTGCCAGCAGCCTCCGCGGTTACACTGAAGCTTTCTTT. Protein: CASSLRGYTEAFF.

The table lists this clonotype with many counts. The chain carries TRBV6-6 and TRBJ1-3, with D possibly matching TRBD1 (5 bases). Germline CDR1 and CDR2: MNHNY and SVGAGI (reference sequence). This CDR3 is 15 amino acids long. Trimming removed 6 bases at V and 9 bases at J, with 21 bases between. CDR3 nucleotides: TGTGCCAGCAGGCCACACCGGGACGGAGAAACCACCATATATTTT. Its translation: CASRPHRDGETTIYF.

This clonotype has more than one count but fewer than ten. The chain links TRBV7-2 to TRBJ1-3; the D gene is possibly TRBD1 (5 bases). V was pared by 5 bases and J by 4 bases, with 15 bases between. This CDR3 comprises 15 residues. The germline V gene has CDR1 SGHTA and CDR2 FQGNSA. The CDR3 sequence is CASSPPGGRGNTIYF. CDR3 DNA sequence: TGTGCCAGCAGCCCCCCCGGGGGTCGGGGAAACACCATATATTTT. Full variable domain (outside the CDR3, taken from reference TRBV7-2 and TRBJ1-3): GAGVSQSPSNKVTEKGKDVELRCDPISGHTALYWYRQSLGQGLEFLIYFQGNSAPDKSGLPSDRFSAERTGGSVSTLTIQRTQQEDSAVYLCASSPPGGRGNTIYFGEGSWLTVV.

The CDR3 coding sequence is TGTGCCACAAGCGATAGAAGCACAGATACGCAGTATTTT. It specifies CATSDRSTDTQYF. The V and J genes are TRBV24-1 and TRBJ2-3; D unclear. The CDR3 covers 13 residues. Deletions cut 10 bases from V and 0 bases from J, with 10 bases between. Germline values: CDR1 KGHDR, CDR2 SFDVKD.

The chain joins TRBV5-1 to TRBJ2-3; D ambiguous. V was pared by 3 bases and J by 4 bases, with 18 bases between. The CDR3 is 16 residues long. Germline V gives CDR1 SGHRS, CDR2 YFSETQ. Here the CDR3 reads CASSWGDPSSSDTQYF. The CDR3 DNA sequence: TGCGCCAGCAGCTGGGGTGACCCCTCATCATCAGATACGCAGTATTTT.

This clonotype was detected a few times. The chain couples TRBV12-3 or TRBV12-4 to TRBJ1-6; maybe TRBD1 (5 bases). V gave up 3 bases and J gave up 14 bases, with 11 bases separating them. The CDR3 loop spans 12 amino acids. The CDR3 bases are TGTGCCAGCAGTTTCCCGGGACGAGCCCTCCACTTT. It encodes CASSFPGRALHF.

This clonotype was seen repeatedly, ten times or more. V usage is TRBV12-3 or TRBV12-4 and J usage is TRBJ1-5; D is uncertain. Trimming removed 3 bases at V and 7 bases at J, with 7 bases between. CDR3 length: 12 residues. The CDR3 DNA reads as TGTGCCAGCAGTTTCGCGAGGCAGCCCCAGCATTTT. Encoded protein: CASSFARQPQHF.

CDR3 sequence: CASSYSRTQETQYF. The DNA for the CDR3 is TGTGCCAGCAGTTACTCGAGGACCCAAGAGACCCAGTACTTC. The chain employs TRBV6-2 or TRBV6-3 and TRBJ2-5; D remains unclear. This CDR3 is built from 14 residues. Germline lookup yields CDR1 MNHEY and CDR2 SVGEGT. Trimming took off 0 bases at V and 1 base at J, with 6 bases between the two ends.

This clonotype occurred a few times. The chain carries TRBV12-3 or TRBV12-4 and TRBJ2-7; D is possibly TRBD2 (5 bases). CDR3 length equals 13 residues. Trimming shortened V by 4 bases and J by 1 base, and 8 bases separated the two germline ends. This CDR3 reads CASSSGISYEQYF. The CDR3 DNA reads TGTGCCAGCAGTTCGGGGATTTCCTACGAGCAGTACTTC.

This clonotype showed up many times. The chain couples TRBV4-1 to TRBJ1-2; D not resolved. Germline V lookup: CDR1 MGHRA, CDR2 YSYEKL. The ends were cut back, 3 bases at V and 9 bases at J, with 14 bases in the middle. This CDR3 is 13 amino acids long. In DNA form, the CDR3 reads TGCGCCAGCAGCCAGGGAAGGCGAAGGTGCTACACCTTC. Amino acids: CASSQGRRRCYTF.

This clonotype was observed many times. This chain connects TRBV10-2 to TRBJ1-1; D uncertain. V gave up 4 bases and J gave up 4 bases, with 7 bases separating them. From germline, CDR1 is WSHSY and CDR2 SAAADI. The length of the CDR3 is 12 residues. CDR3 residues: CASSALSTEAFF. CDR3 bases: TGCGCCAGCAGTGCACTGAGCACTGAAGCTTTCTTT.

A few counts support this clonotype. The chain has TRBV28 and TRBJ2-3, with D hard to call. The germline gives CDR1 MDHEN, CDR2 SYDVKM. The CDR3 sequence is 11 residues long. V was pared by 3 bases and J by 9 bases, with 7 bases between. CDR3 in DNA: TGTGCCAGCAGTTTTGGTAGGACGCAGTATTTT. Amino acid sequence: CASSFGRTQYF.